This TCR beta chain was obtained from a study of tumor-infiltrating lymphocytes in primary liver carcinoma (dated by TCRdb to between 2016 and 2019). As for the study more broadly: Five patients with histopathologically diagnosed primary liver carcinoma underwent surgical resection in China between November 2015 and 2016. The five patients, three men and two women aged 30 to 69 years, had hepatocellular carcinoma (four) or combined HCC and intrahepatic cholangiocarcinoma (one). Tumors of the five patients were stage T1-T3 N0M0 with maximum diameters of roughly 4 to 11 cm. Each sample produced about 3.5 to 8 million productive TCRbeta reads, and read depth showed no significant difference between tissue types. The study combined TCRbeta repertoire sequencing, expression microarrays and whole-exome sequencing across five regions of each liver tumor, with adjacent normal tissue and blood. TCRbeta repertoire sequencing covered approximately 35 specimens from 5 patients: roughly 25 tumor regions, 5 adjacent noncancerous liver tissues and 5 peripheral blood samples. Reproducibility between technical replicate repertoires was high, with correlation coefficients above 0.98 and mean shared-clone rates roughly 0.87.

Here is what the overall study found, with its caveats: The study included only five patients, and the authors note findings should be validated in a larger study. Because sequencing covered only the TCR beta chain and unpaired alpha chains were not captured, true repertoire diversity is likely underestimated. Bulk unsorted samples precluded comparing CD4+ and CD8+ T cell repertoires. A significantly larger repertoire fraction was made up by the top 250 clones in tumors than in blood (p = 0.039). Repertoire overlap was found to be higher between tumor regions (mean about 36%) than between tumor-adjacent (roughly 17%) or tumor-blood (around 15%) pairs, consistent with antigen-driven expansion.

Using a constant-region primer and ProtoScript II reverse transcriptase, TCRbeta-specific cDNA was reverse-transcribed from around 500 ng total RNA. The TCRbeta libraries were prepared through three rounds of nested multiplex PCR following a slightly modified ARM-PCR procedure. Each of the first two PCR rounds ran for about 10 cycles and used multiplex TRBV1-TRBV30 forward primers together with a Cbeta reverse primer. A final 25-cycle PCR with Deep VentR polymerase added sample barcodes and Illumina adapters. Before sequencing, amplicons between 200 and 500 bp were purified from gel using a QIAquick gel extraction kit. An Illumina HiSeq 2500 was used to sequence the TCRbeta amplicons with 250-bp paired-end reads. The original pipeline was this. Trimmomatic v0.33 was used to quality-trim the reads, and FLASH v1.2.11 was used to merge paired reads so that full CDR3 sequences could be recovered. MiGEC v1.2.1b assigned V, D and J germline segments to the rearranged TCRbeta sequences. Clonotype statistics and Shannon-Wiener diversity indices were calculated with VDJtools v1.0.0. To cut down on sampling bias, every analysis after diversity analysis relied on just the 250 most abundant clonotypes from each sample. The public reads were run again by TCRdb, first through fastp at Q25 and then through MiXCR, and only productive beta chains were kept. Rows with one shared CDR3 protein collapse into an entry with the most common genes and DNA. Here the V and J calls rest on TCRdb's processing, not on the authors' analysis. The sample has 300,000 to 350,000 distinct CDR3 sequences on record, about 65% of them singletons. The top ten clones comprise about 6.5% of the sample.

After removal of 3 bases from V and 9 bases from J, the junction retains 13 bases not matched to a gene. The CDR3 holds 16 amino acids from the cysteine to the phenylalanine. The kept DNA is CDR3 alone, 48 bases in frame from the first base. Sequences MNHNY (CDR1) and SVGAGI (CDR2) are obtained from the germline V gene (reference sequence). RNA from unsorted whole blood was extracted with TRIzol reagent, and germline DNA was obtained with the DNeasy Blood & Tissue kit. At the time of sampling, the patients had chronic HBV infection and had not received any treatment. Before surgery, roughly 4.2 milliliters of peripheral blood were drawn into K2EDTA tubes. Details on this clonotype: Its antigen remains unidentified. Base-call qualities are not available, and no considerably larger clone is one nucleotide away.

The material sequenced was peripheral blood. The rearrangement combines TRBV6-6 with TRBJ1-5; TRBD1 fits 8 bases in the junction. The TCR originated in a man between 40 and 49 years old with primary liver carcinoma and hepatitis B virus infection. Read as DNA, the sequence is TGTGCCAGCAGTTATTACGGGACAGGTAGCAATAGGCCCCAGCATTTT. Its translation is CASSYYGTGSNRPQHF.